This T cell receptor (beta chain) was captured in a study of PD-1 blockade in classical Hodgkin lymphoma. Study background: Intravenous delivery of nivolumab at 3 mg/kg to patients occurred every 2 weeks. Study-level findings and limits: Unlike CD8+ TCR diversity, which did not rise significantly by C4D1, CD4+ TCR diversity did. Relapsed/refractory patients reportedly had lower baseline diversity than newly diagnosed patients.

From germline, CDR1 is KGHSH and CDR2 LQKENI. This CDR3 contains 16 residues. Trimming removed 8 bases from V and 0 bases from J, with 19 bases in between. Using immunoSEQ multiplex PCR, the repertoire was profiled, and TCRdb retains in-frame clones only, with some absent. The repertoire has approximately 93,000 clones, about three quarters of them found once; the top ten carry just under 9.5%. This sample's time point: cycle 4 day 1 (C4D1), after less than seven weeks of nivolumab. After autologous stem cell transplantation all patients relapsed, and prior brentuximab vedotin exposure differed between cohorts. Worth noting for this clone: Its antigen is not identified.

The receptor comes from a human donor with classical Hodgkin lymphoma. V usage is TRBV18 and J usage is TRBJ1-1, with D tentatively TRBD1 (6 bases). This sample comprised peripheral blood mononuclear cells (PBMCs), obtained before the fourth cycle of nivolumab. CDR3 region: CASDRRAGEMNTEAFF. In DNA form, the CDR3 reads TGTGCCAGCGACCGGAGGGCAGGGGAAATGAACACTGAAGCTTTCTTT.